This T cell receptor beta chain derives from a study of identical twins. Overall study results and limits: Within cord blood, abundant beta clonotypes carried fewer insertions, but memory repertoires showed no such trend.

The CDR3 extends over 15 amino acids. V lost 7 bases to trimming and J lost 2 bases; unmatched junction nucleotides: 7. CDR1 SNHLY and CDR2 FYNNEI come from the germline V gene. Only one count was recorded for this clonotype. Its antigen is unidentified. After template switching added a universal primer site, the resulting cDNA carried unique molecular identifiers. Each CDR3 protein gets one entry after TCRdb re-called the 5' RACE reads with MiXCR. Of roughly 570,000 distinct CDR3 sequences in the sample, roughly 9.5% are singletons; the top ten hold around 3.2%. A further study also used this sample, focusing on yellow fever vaccine responses in identical twins. That study reports: Reportedly, twins' vaccine T cell responses looked partly convergent and partly personalized.

The source of this sequence is a woman between 18 and 29 years old in good health. This sequence joins TRBV2 and TRBJ2-7, with 11 bases identical to TRBD2. The sequenced material came from PBMCs. The CDR3 sequence is CASIPLAGVAYEQYF. In nucleotides, the CDR3 is TGTGCCAGCATCCCACTAGCGGGGGTAGCCTACGAGCAGTACTTC.